The 32 T cell receptor beta chains listed next were all sequenced from one sample in a study of blood T cell repertoires in COVID-19. Generated by immunoSEQ multiplex PCR, the TCRdb table keeps only in-frame clones and is missing some. The repertoire holds roughly 200,000 clones, with about 80% as singletons. The sequencing sample was made of peripheral blood. Source of these receptors: a man in his 60s with acute or convalescent COVID-19.

The chain has TRBV7-2 and TRBJ2-3, with unresolved D. The V and J ends lost 1 base and 6 bases respectively, with 8 bases between them. The CDR3 contains 13 residues. Germline lookup yields CDR1 SGHTA and CDR2 FQGNSA. CDR3 coding DNA: TGTGCCAGCAGCTTAGTAAGCTGGGATACGCAGTATTTT. Encoded protein: CASSLVSWDTQYF.

The chain carries TRBV5-6 and TRBJ2-3, with 8 bases matching TRBD1. The germline V gene has CDR1 SGHDT and CDR2 YYEEEE. The CDR3 totals 16 residues. V gave up 1 base and J gave up 3 bases; unmatched junction bases: 7. The CDR3 DNA follows: TGTGCCAGCAGCTTGATTCGGACAGGGTTAACAGATACGCAGTATTTT. Encoded protein: CASSLIRTGLTDTQYF.

This clone was detected only once. V and J are TRBV6-1 and TRBJ1-4, with 9 bases aligning to TRBD1. After removal of 3 bases from V and 8 bases from J, the junction contained 4 bases not matched to a gene. The germline V gene encodes CDR1 MNHNS and CDR2 SASEGT. The length of the CDR3 is 14 residues. This CDR3 is CASSEDRGSEKLFF. The CDR3 nucleotides are TGTGCCAGCAGTGAGGACAGGGGAAGCGAAAAACTGTTTTTT.

This clone was recorded a few times. This CDR3 is CASTPPGGNTIYF. DNA for the CDR3: TGTGCCAGTACTCCCCCGGGAGGAAACACCATATATTTT. The chain recombines TRBV19 with TRBJ1-3; the D is unclear. The CDR3 consists of 13 residues. The germline V gene has CDR1 LNHDA and CDR2 SQIVND (reference sequence). V lost 7 bases and J lost 4, with 11 bases in between.

J is TRBJ2-5 and V is TRBV12-2; the table assigns TRBD1, which was not confirmed against the DNA. TRBV12-2 is noted as a pseudogene. CDR3 length: 16 residues. The CDR3: CASRLGPTEQQETQYF. CDR3 coding DNA: TGTGCAAGTCGCTTAGGGCCAACAGAGCAACAAGAGACCCAGTACTTC.

The chain joins TRBV7-2 to TRBJ2-5; D gene unclear. This CDR3 comprises 11 residues. Trimming removed 5 bases from V and 2 bases from J, with 3 bases in between. Per the germline V gene, CDR1 is SGHTA and CDR2 is FQGNSA. CDR3 region: CASSQQETQYF. The CDR3 DNA sequence: TGTGCCAGCAGCCAACAAGAGACCCAGTACTTC.

The V call is TRBV28, the J call TRBJ2-1; D possibly corresponds to TRBD2 (6 bases). The germline gives CDR1 MDHEN, CDR2 SYDVKM. V lost 4 bases and J lost 0, with 10 bases in between. This CDR3 has 15 residues. CDR3 residues: CASSYPGSSYNEQFF. CDR3 sequence (DNA): TGTGCCAGCAGTTACCCCGGGAGCTCCTACAATGAGCAGTTCTTC.

The chain carries TRBV18 and TRBJ2-1; 10 nucleotides align to TRBD2. With V trimmed by 3 bases and J by 1 base, 3 bases remained unmatched. The CDR3 has 16 residues. Germline CDR1 KGHSH, CDR2 LQKENI. CDR3: CASSPGAGGSYNEQFF. The CDR3 nucleotides read TGTGCCAGCTCACCTGGAGCGGGGGGGTCCTACAATGAGCAGTTCTTC.

The rearrangement joins TRBV24-1 to TRBJ1-4; D is undetermined. V was trimmed by 5 bases and J by 6 bases, leaving 6 bases between them. The length of the CDR3 is 12 residues. The germline V gene encodes CDR1 KGHDR and CDR2 SFDVKD. CDR3: CATSGQDEKLFF. CDR3 nucleotide sequence: TGTGCCACCAGTGGCCAGGATGAAAAACTGTTTTTT.

This chain links TRBV5-1 with TRBJ1-2; the match to TRBD1 covers 11 bases. Germline CDR1 reads SGHRS; CDR2 reads YFSETQ. After removal of 2 bases from V and 0 bases from J, the junction contained 12 bases not matched to a gene. The CDR3 runs 19 residues. In DNA, the CDR3 is TGCGCCAGCAGCTTTGCAAGGACAGGGGGCTCGAGAACTAACTATGGCTACACCTTC. Protein product: CASSFARTGGSRTNYGYTF.

The V gene is TRBV7-2, the J gene TRBJ1-2; 7 bases agree with TRBD1. The germline V gene has CDR1 SGHTA and CDR2 FQGNSA. This CDR3 has 15 residues. Losses at the gene ends were 3 bases for V and 1 base for J; bases not matched to a gene: 5. The CDR3 coding sequence is TGTGCCAGCAGCTTTAGCCGACAGGGTAACTATGGCTACACCTTC. It specifies CASSFSRQGNYGYTF.

The chain employs TRBV5-8 and TRBJ2-1, with D perhaps TRBD2 (5 bases). V lost 5 bases and J 5 bases, leaving 11 bases between the germline ends. This CDR3 is built from 13 residues. CDR1 SGHTS and CDR2 YDEGEE come from the germline V gene. In DNA, the CDR3 is TGTGCCAGCAGTATCGGACTCGACAATGAGCAGTTCTTC. Its protein is CASSIGLDNEQFF.

The V gene is TRBV7-9, the J gene TRBJ1-3; no firm D call. The V gene lost 5 bases and the J gene lost 8 bases, with 19 bases spanning the gap. The CDR3 is 15 amino acids. The germline V gene encodes CDR1 SEHNR and CDR2 FQNEAQ (reference sequence). CDR3 DNA: TGTGCCAGCAGCCTCGAGACCCGGGTCGCGGACACCATATATTTT. It codes for CASSLETRVADTIYF. Full variable domain (rest looked up from reference TRBV7-9 and TRBJ1-3): DTGVSQNPRHKITKRGQNVTFRCDPISEHNRLYWYRQTLGQGPEFLTYFQNEAQLEKSRLLSDRFSAERPKGSFSTLEIQRTEQGDSAMYLCASSLETRVADTIYFGEGSWLTVV.

V gene TRBV25-1 combines with J gene TRBJ1-1, with 9 nucleotides matching TRBD1. The CDR3 totals 16 residues. CDR1 is MGHDK and CDR2 is SYGVNS in the germline V gene. V was pared by 1 base and J by 3 bases, with 6 bases of the junction left unmatched. The CDR3 bases are TGTGCCAGCAGTGAATGGGACAGGGAAAGGGACACTGAAGCTTTCTTT. This encodes CASSEWDRERDTEAFF.

The chain joins TRBV11-2 to TRBJ1-4, with D hard to call. Germline V gene data show CDR1 as SGHAT and CDR2 as FQNNGV. V dropped 5 bases and J dropped 3 bases, with 16 bases sitting between them. The CDR3 extends over 16 amino acids. Written as DNA, the CDR3 is TGTGCCAGCAGCGGAGGGAGGGTACTGGCTAATGAAAAACTGTTTTTT. The encoded protein is CASSGGRVLANEKLFF.

A remark on this clone: The junction departs from germline at one end; a sequencing error may be responsible. The chain employs TRBV7-3 and TRBJ2-1; 10 nucleotides agree with TRBD2. This CDR3 has 15 residues. In germline, CDR1 is SGHTA, CDR2 FQGTGA. CDR3 bases: TGTGCCAGCAGCCGAACTAGCGGGGCGTACAATGAGCGGTTCTTC. Residues: CASSRTSGAYNERFF. Combining the CDR3 with reference TRBV7-3 and TRBJ2-1 gives the whole variable domain GAGVSQTPSNKVTEKGKYVELRCDPISGHTALYWYRQSLGQGPEFLIYFQGTGAADDSGLPNDRFFAVRPEGSVSTLKIQRTERGDSAVYLCASSRTSGAYNERFFGPGTRLTVL.

CDR3 coding DNA: TGTGCCACCAGTGATTCAGCGGGATACCCTTACAATGAGCAGTTCTTC. Its translation is CATSDSAGYPYNEQFF. The J gene is TRBJ2-1, the V gene TRBV24-1, with 7 bases identical to TRBD2. Germline V CDR1 and CDR2: KGHDR, SFDVKD. CDR3 length: 16 residues. The J segment lost 4 bases and the V segment lost 2 bases, leaving 7 bases of the junction unmatched.

This clone came up once. The genes are TRBV19 and TRBJ2-4; 7 bases are a match to TRBD2. Germline V gives CDR1 LNHDA, CDR2 SQIVND (reference sequence). V lost 5 bases and J lost 2; bases outside the gene matches: 9. This CDR3 comprises 16 residues. Here the CDR3 DNA reads TGTGCCAGTAGTCCCCGTGGGGAGGGATCCAAAAACATTCAGTACTTC. Encoded protein: CASSPRGEGSKNIQYF.

The V gene is TRBV2, the J gene TRBJ1-3; D uncertain. The CDR3 is 14 amino acids. Germline CDR1 is SNHLY and CDR2 is FYNNEI. V lost 7 bases to trimming and J lost 1 base, with 11 bases between them. The DNA of the CDR3 is TGTGCCAGCATCTCAGGCATGTCTGGAAACACCATATATTTT. Protein sequence: CASISGMSGNTIYF. Looking up the rest from reference TRBV2 and TRBJ1-3 gives the full variable domain: EPEVTQTPSHQVTQMGQEVILRCVPISNHLYFYWYRQILGQKVEFLVSFYNNEISEKSEIFDDQFSVERPDGSNFTLKIRSTKLEDSAMYFCASISGMSGNTIYFGEGSWLTVV.

The V call is TRBV6-5, the J call TRBJ1-1; D may be TRBD1 (6 bases). This CDR3 contains 13 residues. V lost 6 bases and J lost 1, with 9 bases in between. The germline gives CDR1 MNHEY, CDR2 SVGAGI. CDR3 nucleotides: TGTGCCAGCAGGAAAGGGGGGAACACTGAAGCTTTCTTT. This gives the protein CASRKGGNTEAFF.

The chain combines TRBV2 with TRBJ2-1; 8 positions match TRBD1. The CDR3 contains 15 residues. Germline CDR1 reads SNHLY; CDR2 reads FYNNEI. After removal of 5 bases from V and 5 bases from J, the junction contained 8 bases not matched to a gene. The CDR3 here is CASSPDRAEHNEQFF. CDR3 bases: TGTGCCAGCAGTCCGGACAGGGCCGAGCACAATGAGCAGTTCTTC.

V gene TRBV3-1 (or the pseudogene TRBV3-2) combines with J gene TRBJ1-4; 8 nucleotides agree with TRBD1. V shed 3 bases, J shed 8 bases, and the junction held 8 bases outside the gene matches. Germline V gene data show CDR1 as LGHDT and CDR2 as YNNKEL (reference sequence). The CDR3 has 15 residues. CDR3 DNA: TGTGCCAGCAGCCAGTTTGGACAGGGAGGAGAAAAACTGTTTTTT. Amino acid sequence: CASSQFGQGGEKLFF.

This sequence joins TRBV7-3 and TRBJ2-1, with 11 bases lining up with TRBD2. Germline V gives CDR1 SGHTA, CDR2 FQGTGA. The CDR3 covers 15 residues. V lost 2 bases and J lost 7; bases outside the gene matches: 4. This CDR3 reads CASSLVAGGWNEQFF. The CDR3 DNA is TGTGCCAGCAGCTTAGTAGCGGGAGGGTGGAATGAGCAGTTCTTC.

The chain links TRBV4-1 to TRBJ1-4, with D possibly TRBD1 on 5 matching bases. Germline V gene lookup returns CDR1 MGHRA and CDR2 YSYEKL. This CDR3 has 14 residues. V was pared by 2 bases and J by 8 bases, with 12 bases between. CDR3 nucleotide sequence: TGCGCCAGCAGCCAAACAGGCTCAGGGGAAAAACTGTTTTTT. This encodes CASSQTGSGEKLFF.

The chain carries TRBV28 and TRBJ1-3, with D tentatively TRBD1 (5 bases). Trimming left V 8 bases short and J 0 bases short, with 11 bases between. CDR1 MDHEN and CDR2 SYDVKM come from the germline V gene. CDR3 size: 14 residues. The CDR3 is CASRDSSSGNTIYF. The CDR3 DNA follows: TGTGCCAGCCGTGACAGTAGCTCTGGAAACACCATATATTTT.

The chain links TRBV14 to TRBJ1-4, with D possibly TRBD1 on 6 matching bases. The V end lost 3 bases, the J end lost 3 bases, and 8 bases lay between the germline ends. The CDR3 spans 14 residues. Germline CDR1 SGHDN, CDR2 FVKESK. The CDR3 spells CASSHRGSNEKLFF. CDR3 bases: TGTGCCAGCAGCCACAGGGGTTCTAATGAAAAACTGTTTTTT.

The chain carries TRBV19 and TRBJ1-5; TRBD1 is a possible D gene (6 bases). V lost 6 bases, J lost 0 bases, and 18 bases lay in between. The germline V gene has CDR1 LNHDA and CDR2 SQIVND (reference sequence). The CDR3 loop spans 17 amino acids. Here the CDR3 DNA reads TGTGCCAGTAGGACCGGACAGTTACTCTATAGCAATCAGCCCCAGCATTTT. Protein sequence: CASRTGQLLYSNQPQHF.

The gene calls are TRBV12-3 or TRBV12-4 and TRBJ2-7; D not certain. V was shortened by 1 base and J by 3 bases, with 4 bases between the two germline ends. The CDR3 loop spans 12 amino acids. The CDR3 protein is CASSLGIYEQYF. The CDR3 bases are TGTGCCAGCAGTTTAGGTATCTACGAGCAGTACTTC.

The J gene is TRBJ2-7, the V gene TRBV15, with 9 nucleotides matching TRBD2. The J segment lost 3 bases and the V segment lost 3 bases, leaving 3 bases of the junction unmatched. The germline gives CDR1 LNHNV, CDR2 YYDKDF (reference sequence). The CDR3 is 14 residues long. This CDR3 reads CATSRRGGGYEQYF. Written as DNA, the CDR3 is TGTGCCACCAGCAGGCGGGGGGGCGGCTACGAGCAGTACTTC.

This chain's CDR3 is CASSLGTSGVIEQFF. The CDR3 region has the DNA TGTGCCAGCAGCCTCGGGACTAGCGGGGTTATTGAGCAGTTCTTC. The chain is built from TRBV7-2 and TRBJ2-1; 13 nucleotides match TRBD2. The CDR3 totals 15 residues. Germline loops: CDR1 SGHTA, CDR2 FQGNSA. Trimming cost V 5 bases and J 9 bases; bases outside gene matches: 7.

This chain links TRBV3-1 (or the pseudogene TRBV3-2) with TRBJ1-5; TRBD1 matches 10 bases. CDR1 is LGHDT and CDR2 is YNNKEL in the germline V gene (reference sequence). This CDR3 is 15 amino acids long. Trimming cost V 4 bases and J 7 bases; bases outside gene matches: 7. CDR3 residues: CASSLGTGVQQPQHF. The CDR3 DNA reads TGTGCCAGCAGCCTGGGGACAGGGGTTCAACAGCCCCAGCATTTT.

This clone was found a few times. CDR3 region: CASSLGTPNEQYF. DNA for the CDR3: TGTGCCAGCTCACTCGGGACTCCTAACGAGCAGTACTTC. The rearrangement links TRBV18 to TRBJ2-7, with a tentative D call TRBD2 (6 bases). The CDR3 totals 13 residues. V was cut by 4 bases and J by 5 bases, with 12 bases left in between. Germline V lookup: CDR1 KGHSH, CDR2 LQKENI.